This T cell receptor beta chain was documented in a study of control samples from healthy donors and cancer patients. J gave up 10 bases and V 3 bases, and 3 bases lay outside the gene matches. CDR3 size: 14 residues. Per the germline V gene, CDR1 is KGHSH and CDR2 is LQKENI. Profiled with immunoSEQ multiplex PCR; TCRdb holds only in-frame clones, not every one. This table has about 120,000 clones, approximately 92% appearing once. This receptor was taken from a man older than 75 with head and neck cancer. Input material: PBMCs. The chain joins TRBV18 to TRBJ1-6; 10 bases are a match to TRBD1. DNA for the CDR3: TGTGCCAGCTCACCGGACAGGGGGGCCTCACCCCTCCACTTT. Its protein is CASSPDRGASPLHF.